The sample holds many counts of the clone carrying this T cell receptor beta chain. What it binds is not known. TCRdb called the 5' RACE reads again in MiXCR, with one record for every CDR3 protein. This sample has around 15,000 distinct CDR3 sequences, with under 7.5% found just once. This sample was included in a study of spatial heterogeneity in lung cancer. For the study at large: An average of more than ten raw reads was observed per unique TCR and UMI combination.

The time point: sample taken at primary tumor resection. No cells were sorted before sequencing. The whole RNA sequenced was extracted from tumor, nontumor lung or frozen PBMC. This CDR3 is 17 amino acids long. The V and J ends lost 0 bases and 7 bases, in that order; junction bases with no gene match: 11. The germline V gene encodes CDR1 SGHRS and CDR2 YFSETQ. General study points: One measure, the expanded intratumoral alpha and beta TCR count, tracked tumor mutation counts.

The input for sequencing was lung tumor tissue, taken at surgery. V usage is TRBV5-1 and J usage is TRBJ2-1; 9 bases fit TRBD2. This clonotype was obtained from a female donor with early-stage non-small cell lung cancer. The CDR3 loop is CASSLALAGGPRNEQFF. The CDR3 nucleotides read TGCGCCAGCAGCTTGGCTCTGGCGGGGGGGCCTCGGAATGAGCAGTTCTTC. Combining the CDR3 with reference TRBV5-1 and TRBJ2-1 gives the whole variable domain KAGVTQTPRYLIKTRGQQVTLSCSPISGHRSVSWYQQTPGQGLQFLFEYFSETQRNKGNFPGRFSGRQFSNSRSEMNVSTLELGDSALYLCASSLALAGGPRNEQFFGPGTRLTVL.